The TCR beta chain described here comes from a study of long-term antiretroviral therapy in people with HIV. General study points: Researchers lacked any data on ART adherence, viral resistance or therapy changes. Upon ART, diversity increased but remained lower than transplant donor controls.

Run at survey level, the immunoSEQ assay was version v3.0. Generated by immunoSEQ multiplex PCR, the TCRdb table keeps only in-frame clones and is missing some. The sample lists about 33,000 clones; more than 60% were seen once. Researchers secured at least one pre-ART and at least two post-ART PBMC samples from each donor. Going into DNA extraction, samples held about 0.95-10 million cryopreserved PBMC. On this clone: The antigen is unknown.

The sequences come from unsorted PBMCs, collected 2 years after starting antiretroviral therapy. The receptor's source is a woman aged 50 to 60 with HIV.

CDR3 amino acids: CASSPVLQSNYGYTF. The CDR3 nucleotides are TGTGCCAGCTCACCGGTCCTACAGAGTAACTATGGCTACACCTTC. The rearrangement uses TRBV18 and TRBJ1-2, with unresolved D. Germline V gives CDR1 KGHSH, CDR2 LQKENI. V lost 3 bases and J 1 base, leaving 12 bases between the germline ends. This CDR3 is 15 amino acids long. The full variable domain, completed using reference TRBV18 and TRBJ1-2, is NAGVMQNPRHLVRRRGQEARLRCSPMKGHSHVYWYRQLPEEGLKFMVYLQKENIIDESGMPKERFSAEFPKEGPSILRIQQVVRGDSAAYFCASSPVLQSNYGYTFGSGTRLTVV.